The 9 T cell receptor beta chains below were found in one sample sequenced in a study of shared clonotypes between healthy human individuals. The method was immunoSEQ multiplex PCR; TCRdb's version includes in-frame clones alone and lacks a portion of them. The profile shows some 2,100,000 clones, approximately 95% of them singletons. Sequences were obtained from naive CD4+ T cells sorted from blood. This sample's subset: CD45RA+ positively selected. The receptor source for this set is a man younger than 35 in good health.

The V call is TRBV5-6, the J call TRBJ1-2; the D gene is possibly TRBD1 (5 bases). The V end lost 5 bases, the J end lost 0 bases, and 20 bases lay between the germline ends. The CDR3 covers 17 residues. CDR1 and CDR2 from the germline V gene are SGHDT and YYEEEE. Here the CDR3 reads CASRHGTPRGANYGYTF. Written as DNA, the CDR3 is TGTGCCAGCAGGCACGGGACCCCCCGGGGGGCTAACTATGGCTACACCTTC.

This chain connects TRBV13 to TRBJ1-2; possible D gene TRBD1, 6 bases. This CDR3 spans 15 amino acids. The germline V and J ends were trimmed by 4 bases and 4 bases, with 16 bases remaining between them. CDR1 is PRHDT, CDR2 FYEKMQ, per germline (reference sequence). The CDR3: CASSSSGGRSYGYTF. In DNA form, the CDR3 reads TGTGCCAGCAGCTCATCTGGGGGGCGAAGCTATGGCTACACCTTC.

The chain carries TRBV5-1 and TRBJ2-7; 10 positions agree with TRBD1. The CDR3 runs to 15 residues. CDR1 and CDR2 (germline): SGHRS, YFSETQ. The V and J ends lost 4 bases and 3 bases, in that order; junction bases with no gene match: 7. The CDR3 nucleotides read TGCGCCAGCAGCCGGGAGGGGACAGGGGTCTACGAGCAGTACTTC. Its translation is CASSREGTGVYEQYF.

This clone was seen once. The chain uses TRBV25-1 and TRBJ1-6; tentative D call: TRBD1 (5 bases). Germline CDR1 is MGHDK and CDR2 is SYGVNS. The CDR3 loop spans 13 amino acids. V was trimmed by 0 bases and J by 12 bases, leaving 9 bases between them. CDR3 DNA: TGTGCCAGCAGTGAATATCGGGACGGACCCCTCCACTTT. This translates into CASSEYRDGPLHF.

J is TRBJ2-4 and V is TRBV18; D is perhaps TRBD1 (6 bases). Germline V gives CDR1 KGHSH, CDR2 LQKENI. V was shortened by 3 bases and J by 1 base, with 13 bases between the two germline ends. The length of the CDR3 is 16 residues. In DNA form, the CDR3 reads TGTGCCAGCTCACCTTCAGGGGTTGGGGCCAAAAACATTCAGTACTTC. This gives the protein CASSPSGVGAKNIQYF.

The V and J genes are TRBV5-6 and TRBJ2-5, with a possible D match to TRBD1 (6 bases). Germline values: CDR1 SGHDT, CDR2 YYEEEE. The CDR3 totals 14 residues. V lost 3 bases to trimming and J lost 2 bases, with 11 bases between them. The CDR3 here is CASSSTGRQETQYF. The CDR3 nucleotides read TGTGCCAGCAGCTCTACAGGGAGACAAGAGACCCAGTACTTC.

About this clone: Other nucleotide sequences in the sample specify the same CDR3. CDR3 nucleotides: TGTGCCAGCAGTCGACAGGGCAATCAGCCCCAGCATTTT. Translated, it gives CASSRQGNQPQHF. The V and J genes are TRBV6-6 and TRBJ1-5; maybe TRBD1 (6 bases). CDR1 MNHNY and CDR2 SVGAGI come from the germline V gene (reference sequence). The CDR3 contains 13 residues. V lost 5 bases to trimming and J lost 2 bases, with 7 bases between them.

This clone was detected only once. The chain employs TRBV15 and TRBJ2-2; D ambiguous. Germline values: CDR1 LNHNV, CDR2 YYDKDF (reference sequence). The CDR3 covers 16 residues. V was cut by 3 bases and J by 1 base, with 12 bases left in between. The CDR3 DNA sequence: TGTGCCACCAGCAGCCCCAGGAATTTGAACACCGGGGAGCTGTTTTTT. Translating gives CATSSPRNLNTGELFF.

This chain links TRBV11-2 with TRBJ1-2; no reliable D call. Germline lookup yields CDR1 SGHAT and CDR2 FQNNGV. This CDR3 has 12 residues. Trimming left V 4 bases short and J 4 bases short, with 7 bases between. As DNA, the CDR3 is TGTGCCAGCAGCTCCGAGCTCTATGGCTACACCTTC. It is translated as CASSSELYGYTF.